The T cell receptor (beta chain) under discussion was sequenced for a study of T cell changes during pregnancy in multiple sclerosis. Clones were read by immunoSEQ multiplex PCR, and TCRdb kept only the in-frame ones, dropping some. Among some 87,000 clones, 92% were seen once, and the ten largest hold under 3%. V was shortened by 5 bases and J by 6 bases, with 8 bases between the two germline ends. Germline values: CDR1 DFQATT, CDR2 SNEGSKA (reference sequence). This CDR3 has 10 amino acids. V is TRBV20-1 and J is TRBJ2-7; no reliable D call. The source is a female donor with multiple sclerosis, enrolled in a pregnancy study. Sample: peripheral blood, taken in the first trimester of pregnancy. This CDR3 reads CSAGRIEQYF. The CDR3 bases are TGCAGTGCTGGCAGGATCGAGCAGTACTTC.